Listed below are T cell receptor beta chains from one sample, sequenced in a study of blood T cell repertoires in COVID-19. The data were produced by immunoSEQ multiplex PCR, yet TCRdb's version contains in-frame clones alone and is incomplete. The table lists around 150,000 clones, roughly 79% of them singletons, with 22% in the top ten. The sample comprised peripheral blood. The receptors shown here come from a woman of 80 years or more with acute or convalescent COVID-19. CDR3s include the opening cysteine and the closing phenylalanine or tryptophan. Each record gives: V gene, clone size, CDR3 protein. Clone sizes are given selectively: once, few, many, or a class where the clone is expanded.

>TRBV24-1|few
CATSDSQGSYEQFF
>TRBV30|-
CAWSLGGAGTEAFF
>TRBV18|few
CASSPTGDPYEQYF
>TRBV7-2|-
CASSLSLKRQETQYF
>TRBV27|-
CASGGRAYNEQFF
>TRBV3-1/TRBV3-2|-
CASSRAPKTEAFF
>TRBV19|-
CASSRGRSNQPQHF
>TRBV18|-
CASSPLPTGREAFF
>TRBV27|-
CASGGGRKHHNEQFF
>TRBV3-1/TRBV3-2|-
CASSQGTPRDTQYF
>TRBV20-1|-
CSAAGNQPQHF
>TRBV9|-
CASSVGYNEQFF
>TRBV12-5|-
CASGFRAYGYTF
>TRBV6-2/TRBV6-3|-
CASSYGRDGYEQYF
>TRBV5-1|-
CASSLVRGKKTEAFF
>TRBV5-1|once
CASSLGLAGFTDTQYF
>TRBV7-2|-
CASSSRQGYNEQFF
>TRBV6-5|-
CASSYSRDSPLHF
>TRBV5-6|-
CASSLGSGQGNEKLFF
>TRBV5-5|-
CASSGGLSGYTF
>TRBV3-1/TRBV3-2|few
CASSPPGIYNTEAFF